These 10 T cell receptor beta chains were all obtained from the same sample, sequenced in a study of cytomegalovirus exposure and HLA in healthy donors. Primers for the PCR totalled 60 Vbeta and 13 Jbeta. TCRdb keeps only in-frame clones here, not all; method: immunoSEQ multiplex PCR. The sample shows 95,000 to 150,000 clones, 80% of them seen only once. The sample taken for sequencing was PBMCs. The receptors shown here come from a female donor in good health and CMV-seropositive.

The J gene is TRBJ1-3, the V gene TRBV19; no firm D call. The V and J ends lost 3 bases and 5 bases respectively, with 8 bases between them. Germline CDR1 reads LNHDA; CDR2 reads SQIVND (reference sequence). This CDR3 region has 13 residues. The CDR3 sequence: CASSIWARNTIYF. CDR3 coding DNA: TGTGCCAGTAGTATCTGGGCAAGAAACACCATATATTTT.

This rearrangement joins TRBV21-1 to TRBJ1-1; the table's TRBD1 call for D was not verified on the DNA. TRBV21-1 has pseudogene status. The CDR3 length is 13 residues. The CDR3 protein is CATLPDRDTEAFF. In DNA, the CDR3 is TGTGCCACCTTACCCGACAGGGACACTGAAGCTTTCTTT.

The V and J genes are TRBV5-1 and TRBJ2-3; the match to TRBD1 covers 7 bases. The CDR3 consists of 15 residues. The germline V gene has CDR1 SGHRS and CDR2 YFSETQ. J gave up 5 bases and V 0 bases, and 6 bases lay outside the gene matches. Here the CDR3 reads CASSLGQGNLDTQYF. CDR3 nucleotide sequence: TGCGCCAGCAGCTTGGGACAGGGAAATTTAGATACGCAGTATTTT.

V gene TRBV4-3 combines with J gene TRBJ2-5, with D maybe TRBD2 (5 bases). Trimming removed 3 bases at V and 3 bases at J, with 17 bases between. Germline V gives CDR1 LGHNA, CDR2 YSLEER. There are 16 residues in the CDR3. In DNA form, the CDR3 reads TGCGCCAGCAGCCATCCCTGCGGGCCCCGGGAAGAGACCCAGTACTTC. Translated, it gives CASSHPCGPREETQYF.

V gene TRBV28 combines with J gene TRBJ1-1; possibly TRBD1 for D (6 bases). V was pared by 6 bases and J by 0 bases, with 11 bases between. The CDR3 has 14 amino acids. In germline, CDR1 is MDHEN, CDR2 SYDVKM. The CDR3 spells CASRLGQVNTEAFF. As DNA, the CDR3 is TGTGCCAGCAGACTGGGACAAGTGAACACTGAAGCTTTCTTT.

The chain combines TRBV30 with TRBJ1-1, with TRBD1 matching over 7 bases. The V gene's germline CDR1 is GTSNPN and CDR2 SVGIG (reference sequence). There are 14 residues in the CDR3. The junction had 5 bases not matched to a gene; V was cut back by 4 bases and J by 0 bases. The CDR3 region is CAWTGGWMNTEAFF. The CDR3 nucleotides are TGTGCCTGGACAGGGGGGTGGATGAACACTGAAGCTTTCTTT. The full variable domain, with the rest looked up from reference TRBV30 and TRBJ1-1, is SQTIHQWPATLVQPVGSPLSLECTVEGTSNPNLYWYRQAAGRGLQLLFYSVGIGQISSEVPQNLSASRPQDRQFILSSKKLLLSDSGFYLCAWTGGWMNTEAFFGQGTRLTVV.

The sample holds a few counts of this clone. The rearrangement joins TRBV7-2 to TRBJ1-2; a possible D gene is TRBD1 (5 bases). Germline V CDR1 and CDR2: SGHTA, FQGNSA. The CDR3 totals 15 residues. V lost 5 bases to trimming and J lost 1 base, with 14 bases between them. The CDR3 protein is CASSQQATLNYGYTF. The CDR3, as DNA: TGTGCCAGCAGCCAACAGGCGACCCTTAACTATGGCTACACCTTC.

This clone was counted between two and nine times. The chain couples TRBV7-8 to TRBJ1-5, with a tentative D call TRBD1 (5 bases). Trimming left V 0 bases short and J 1 base short, with 10 bases between. CDR1 and CDR2 from the germline V gene are SGHVS and FQNEAQ. The CDR3 extends over 16 amino acids. The CDR3 bases are TGTGCCAGCAGCTTAGCCGGGGGTCCGAGCAATCAGCCCCAGCATTTT. Protein sequence: CASSLAGGPSNQPQHF.

V usage is TRBV5-1 and J usage is TRBJ2-3, with D possibly being TRBD2 (6 bases). Per germline, CDR1 SGHRS and CDR2 YFSETQ. The germline V and J ends were trimmed by 0 bases and 3 bases, with 11 bases remaining between them. The CDR3 sequence is 15 residues long. The CDR3 loop reads CASSLGSGLTDTQYF. In DNA, the CDR3 is TGCGCCAGCAGCTTGGGCAGCGGGCTGACAGATACGCAGTATTTT.

The chain is built from TRBV5-1 and TRBJ2-3; 10 nucleotides line up with TRBD1. There are 16 residues in the CDR3. Germline V gene lookup returns CDR1 SGHRS and CDR2 YFSETQ. V lost 4 bases to trimming and J lost 1 base; unmatched junction nucleotides: 6. The CDR3 bases are TGCGCCAGCAGCCCCAGGACAGGGGGTGGCACAGATACGCAGTATTTT. It encodes CASSPRTGGGTDTQYF. The full variable domain, in which reference TRBV5-1 and TRBJ2-3 provide the parts outside the CDR3, is KAGVTQTPRYLIKTRGQQVTLSCSPISGHRSVSWYQQTPGQGLQFLFEYFSETQRNKGNFPGRFSGRQFSNSRSEMNVSTLELGDSALYLCASSPRTGGGTDTQYFGPGTRLTVL.